The 26 T cell receptor beta chains in this list originate from one sample, sequenced in a study of blood T cells in healthy people across ages. A sample-barcoded 5' primer and a J-beta primer mix were used in a second PCR of about 7 to 11 cycles. TCRdb reanalysed the 5' RACE reads using MiXCR and keeps one entry per CDR3 protein. The sample lists 800,000 to 950,000 distinct CDR3 sequences, 48% seen once, with 13% in the top ten. The sequenced sample was blood. These receptors were obtained from a man aged 25 to 45 in good health.

This chain connects TRBV27 to TRBJ2-7, with no clear D. The CDR3 totals 13 residues. Germline CDR1 reads MNHEY; CDR2 reads SMNVEV (reference sequence). Trimming cost V 5 bases and J 6 bases, with 14 bases left between them. The CDR3 sequence: CASSTHDKGEQYF. The CDR3 DNA reads TGTGCCAGCAGTACACACGACAAGGGCGAGCAGTACTTC.

Concerning this clonotype itself: One end of the junction varies from germline; a read error may be responsible. The chain carries TRBV6-2 or TRBV6-3 and TRBJ2-1, with D unclear. Per the germline V gene, CDR1 is MNHEY and CDR2 is SVGEGT. This CDR3 region has 11 residues. The DNA of the CDR3 is TGTACCAGCAGCCCATACAATGAGCAGTTCTTC. It codes for CTSSPYNEQFF.

This clonotype was seen ten or more times. The chain recombines TRBV29-1 with TRBJ1-2; possible D gene TRBD1, 6 bases. Trimming shortened V by 3 bases and J by 8 bases, and 13 bases separated the two germline ends. The germline gives CDR1 SQVTM, CDR2 ANQGSEA. CDR3 length: 12 amino acids. The CDR3 DNA sequence: TGCAGCGTTGATGGCGGGGGCAGGGGCTACACCTTC. Its protein product is CSVDGGGRGYTF. The full variable domain, rest sourced from reference TRBV29-1 and TRBJ1-2, is SAVISQKPSRDICQRGTSLTIQCQVDSQVTMMFWYRQQPGQSLTLIATANQGSEATYESGFVIDKFPISRPNLTFSTLTVSNMSPEDSSIYLCSVDGGGRGYTFGSGTRLTVV.

The rearrangement uses TRBV7-2 and TRBJ2-1; 13 nucleotides match TRBD2. V was clipped by 1 base and J by 11 bases; unmatched bases: 2. Germline CDR1 and CDR2: SGHTA and FQGNSA. The CDR3 covers 14 residues. DNA for the CDR3: TGTGCCAGCAGCTTAGGGACTAGCGGGGGAAAGCAGTTCTTC. Translating gives CASSLGTSGGKQFF.

The chain combines TRBV29-1 with TRBJ2-1, with D uncertain. The CDR3 is 13 residues long. V was trimmed by 1 base and J by 2 bases, leaving 6 bases between them. Germline V gene data show CDR1 as SQVTM and CDR2 as ANQGSEA. CDR3 sequence: CSVEGSAYNEQFF. Here the CDR3 DNA reads TGCAGCGTTGAAGGCTCTGCCTACAATGAGCAGTTCTTC.

This clonotype was seen repeatedly, ten times or more. The CDR3 region has the DNA TGCAGTGCGGAGACTAGTGGGGCGTTCTACGAGCAGTACTTC. Translation gives CSAETSGAFYEQYF. V and J are TRBV20-1 and TRBJ2-7; D is possibly TRBD2 (6 bases). Trimming removed 6 bases from V and 3 bases from J, with 18 bases in between. Germline V lookup: CDR1 DFQATT, CDR2 SNEGSKA (reference sequence). This CDR3 is 14 amino acids long.

The CDR3 coding sequence is TGTGCCAGCAGCTTACAGGTCGCTTCCACCACAGATACGCAGTATTTT. It is translated as CASSLQVASTTDTQYF. The chain is built from TRBV7-9 and TRBJ2-3; no reliable D call. Trimming removed 2 bases at V and 2 bases at J, with 14 bases between. The germline V gene encodes CDR1 SEHNR and CDR2 FQNEAQ (reference sequence). The length of the CDR3 is 16 residues.

This clonotype was seen a few times. The genes are TRBV6-2 or TRBV6-3 and TRBJ2-7; tentatively, D is TRBD1 (6 bases). The V and J ends lost 4 bases and 3 bases respectively, with 19 bases between them. CDR3 length: 16 residues. Germline V lookup: CDR1 MNHEY, CDR2 SVGEGT. The CDR3 here is CASSWPGTSLDYEQYF. CDR3 nucleotide sequence: TGTGCCAGCAGTTGGCCCGGGACATCCTTGGACTACGAGCAGTACTTC.

The chain links TRBV27 to TRBJ1-5; D is uncertain. Germline V CDR1 and CDR2: MNHEY, SMNVEV (reference sequence). The V end was cut by 3 bases, the J end by 2 bases, with 11 bases between. This CDR3 has 15 amino acids. CDR3 region: CASSFGQNGNQPQHF. In DNA, the CDR3 is TGTGCCAGCAGTTTCGGCCAAAATGGCAATCAGCCCCAGCATTTT.

The rearrangement joins TRBV14 to TRBJ2-1, with D tentatively TRBD2 (6 bases). CDR1 is SGHDN and CDR2 is FVKESK in the germline V gene. CDR3 length equals 14 residues. Trimming pared 5 bases from V and 8 bases from J, leaving 16 bases between. In DNA form, the CDR3 reads TGTGCCAGCAGCGCCTCTTCTAGCGCGGATGAGCAGTTCTTC. This sequence encodes CASSASSSADEQFF.

On this clonotype itself: A much larger clone differs from this one at a single base, so this may be a read error. The V gene is TRBV3-1, the J gene TRBJ2-6; TRBD1 might be the D (5 bases). The CDR3 contains 14 residues. Germline CDR1 is LGHDT and CDR2 is YNNKEL (reference sequence). The CDR3 DNA reads as TGTGCCAGCAGACGGGTTTCTGGGGCCCACGTCCTGACTTTC. This codes for CASRRVSGAHVLTF.

In the case of this clonotype: A much bigger clone sits one base away, suggesting this may be a read error. The J gene is TRBJ2-1, the V gene TRBV29-1; the match to TRBD1 covers 9 bases. Gene TRBJ2-7 matches the end of the DNA better, so the J call may be wrong. The germline CDR1 and CDR2 sequences are SQVTM and ANQGSEA. CDR3 length: 13 amino acids. CDR3 coding DNA: TGCAGCGTCGGACAGGGGCGATACAATGAGCAGTACTTC. Translated: CSVGQGRYNEQYF.

The chain combines TRBV20-1 with TRBJ2-7; no reliable D call. V gave up 1 base and J gave up 3 bases, with 13 bases separating them. Germline V gene data show CDR1 as DFQATT and CDR2 as SNEGSKA (reference sequence). The CDR3 length is 14 residues. CDR3 region: CSARGQQSLYEQYF. The CDR3 DNA is TGCAGTGCTAGAGGGCAGCAATCCCTCTACGAGCAGTACTTC.

The CDR3 DNA follows: TGTGCCAGCAGTCTGAGGGACCGGGCCCCCGAAGCTTTCTTT. It encodes CASSLRDRAPEAFF. The J gene is TRBJ1-1, the V gene TRBV12-3 or TRBV12-4, with D maybe TRBD1 (5 bases). V lost 5 bases and J 8 bases, leaving 18 bases between the germline ends. CDR3 length: 14 amino acids.

The V call is TRBV6-1, the J call TRBJ2-7; 11 bases are shared with TRBD1. V shed 6 bases, J shed 1 base, and the junction held 5 bases outside the gene matches. Germline assignment: CDR1 MNHNS and CDR2 SASEGT. This CDR3 contains 15 residues. Here the CDR3 reads CASSDGTGGSYEQYF. The CDR3 bases are TGTGCCAGCAGCGACGGGACAGGGGGGTCCTACGAGCAGTACTTC.

The rearrangement uses TRBV7-2 and TRBJ2-1; 10 bases match TRBD1. The germline V gene has CDR1 SGHTA and CDR2 FQGNSA. This CDR3 is built from 18 residues. The ends lost 5 bases at V and 7 bases at J; junction bases unmatched: 17. DNA of the CDR3: TGTGCCAGCAGCCTCCTGCCGACCGGGACAGGGGTGAGGAATGAGCAGTTCTTC. The encoded protein is CASSLLPTGTGVRNEQFF. Drawing the rest from reference TRBV7-2 and TRBJ2-1, the complete variable domain is GAGVSQSPSNKVTEKGKDVELRCDPISGHTALYWYRQSLGQGLEFLIYFQGNSAPDKSGLPSDRFSAERTGGSVSTLTIQRTQQEDSAVYLCASSLLPTGTGVRNEQFFGPGTRLTVL.

In its sample, this clonotype was seen a few times. The chain recombines TRBV24-1 with TRBJ2-5; 10 nucleotides align to TRBD2. Germline values: CDR1 KGHDR, CDR2 SFDVKD. The V segment lost 0 bases and the J segment 5 bases; nucleotides outside the gene matches: 8. The CDR3 sequence is 17 residues long. The CDR3 region has the DNA TGTGCCACCAGTGATTTGTCCCCGACTAGCGGGTTCGAGACCCAGTACTTC. Translation: CATSDLSPTSGFETQYF.

The chain is built from TRBV5-5 and TRBJ1-1; 8 bases line up with TRBD1. The V and J ends lost 2 bases and 4 bases, in that order; junction bases with no gene match: 7. The CDR3 totals 15 residues. Germline V CDR1 and CDR2: SGHKS, YYEKEE (reference sequence). The CDR3 DNA sequence: TGTGCCAGCAGCTTCCGGACAGGGTATGGCACTGAAGCTTTCTTT. Translated, it gives CASSFRTGYGTEAFF. Using reference TRBV5-5 and TRBJ1-1 for the parts outside the CDR3, the full variable domain is DAGVTQSPTHLIKTRGQQVTLRCSPISGHKSVSWYQQVLGQGPQFIFQYYEKEERGRGNFPDRFSARQFPNYSSELNVNALLLGDSALYLCASSFRTGYGTEAFFGQGTRLTVV.

In this sample, this clonotype turned up once. This rearrangement joins TRBV28 to TRBJ1-5; D unresolved. Trimming took 7 bases from V and 3 from J, leaving 13 bases between them. The germline V gene has CDR1 MDHEN and CDR2 SYDVKM. This CDR3 has 14 residues. The CDR3 loop reads CASKIDGVNQPQHF. The DNA of the CDR3 is TGTGCCAGCAAAATCGACGGCGTCAATCAGCCCCAGCATTTT.

The chain uses TRBV6-6 and TRBJ2-3, with 7 bases identical to TRBD1. V lost 11 bases to trimming and J lost 5 bases; unmatched junction nucleotides: 10. CDR3 length equals 13 residues. Germline lookup yields CDR1 MNHNY and CDR2 SVGAGI (reference sequence). The CDR3 sequence: CAALDRQRDTQYF. The CDR3, as DNA: TGTGCCGCCCTGGACAGGCAGAGAGATACGCAGTATTTT.

This clonotype was seen many times. The chain couples TRBV28 to TRBJ2-5, with D possibly TRBD1 on 5 matching bases. TRBJ2-7 matches the DNA end more closely, so the J call is doubtful. From germline, CDR1 is MDHEN and CDR2 SYDVKM. This CDR3 contains 15 residues. This CDR3 reads CASSLGQGPIGEQYF. The CDR3 DNA follows: TGTGCCAGCAGTTTAGGGCAGGGCCCTATCGGCGAGCAGTACTTC.

This chain connects TRBV7-9 to TRBJ1-2; D unclear. V was pared by 7 bases and J by 5 bases, with 20 bases between. The CDR3 length is 15 residues. Germline CDR1 SEHNR, CDR2 FQNEAQ (reference sequence). The CDR3, as DNA: TGTGCCAGCACCCAGACACAAACATTCCCGTATGGCTACACCTTC. Protein product: CASTQTQTFPYGYTF.

The chain combines TRBV4-3 with TRBJ2-7; D possibly uses TRBD1 or TRBD2 (5 bases each). Trimming took 1 base from V and 5 from J, leaving 9 bases between them. The CDR3 runs to 13 residues. Germline assignment: CDR1 LGHNA and CDR2 YSLEER. CDR3 nucleotides: TGCGCCAGCAGCCAAGTGGGGCGGGACGAGCAGTACTTC. Translated: CASSQVGRDEQYF.

V and J are TRBV29-1 and TRBJ1-5; 7 nucleotides match TRBD1. Germline CDR1 SQVTM, CDR2 ANQGSEA. The CDR3 covers 12 residues. J gave up 7 bases and V 6 bases, and 6 bases lay outside the gene matches. The CDR3 loop reads CSVRQGEQPQHF. The CDR3 DNA reads TGCAGCGTGAGACAGGGAGAGCAGCCCCAGCATTTT.

This clonotype was seen repeatedly, ten times or more. V usage is TRBV7-8 and J usage is TRBJ2-7; 8 bases match TRBD2. Per the germline V gene, CDR1 is SGHVS and CDR2 is FQNEAQ. Trimming at V came to 2 bases and at J to 3 bases, leaving 9 bases not matched to a gene. The CDR3 is 16 amino acids. The CDR3 region is CASSLNLAGLNYEQYF. DNA for the CDR3: TGTGCCAGCAGCTTAAATTTAGCGGGGCTCAACTACGAGCAGTACTTC.

The J gene is TRBJ2-1, the V gene TRBV6-5; tentatively, D is TRBD1 (5 bases). The V end was cut by 11 bases, the J end by 2 bases, with 13 bases between. Germline CDR1 and CDR2: MNHEY and SVGAGI. There are 13 residues in the CDR3. CDR3 sequence reads: CAVSQDPYNEQFF. The CDR3 DNA reads as TGTGCCGTTTCACAGGATCCCTACAATGAGCAGTTCTTC.